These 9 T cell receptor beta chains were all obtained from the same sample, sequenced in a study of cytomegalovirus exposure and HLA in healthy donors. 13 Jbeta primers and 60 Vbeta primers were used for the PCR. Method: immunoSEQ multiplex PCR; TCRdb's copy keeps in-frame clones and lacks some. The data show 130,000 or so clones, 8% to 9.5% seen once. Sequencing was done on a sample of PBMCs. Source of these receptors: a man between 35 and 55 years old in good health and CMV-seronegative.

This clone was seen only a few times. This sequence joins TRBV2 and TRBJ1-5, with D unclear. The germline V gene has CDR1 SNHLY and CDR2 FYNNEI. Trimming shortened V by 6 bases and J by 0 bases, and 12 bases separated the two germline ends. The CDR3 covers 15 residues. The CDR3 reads CASSAEVNSNQPQHF. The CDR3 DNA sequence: TGTGCCAGCAGCGCCGAGGTGAATAGCAATCAGCCCCAGCATTTT.

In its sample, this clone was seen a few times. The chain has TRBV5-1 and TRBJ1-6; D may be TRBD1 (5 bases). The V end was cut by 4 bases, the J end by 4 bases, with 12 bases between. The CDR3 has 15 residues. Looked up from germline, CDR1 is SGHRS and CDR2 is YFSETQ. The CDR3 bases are TGCGCCAGCAGCCAAGGGGCGGGGTATAATTCACCCCTCCACTTT. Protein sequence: CASSQGAGYNSPLHF. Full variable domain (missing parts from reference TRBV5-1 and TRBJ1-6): KAGVTQTPRYLIKTRGQQVTLSCSPISGHRSVSWYQQTPGQGLQFLFEYFSETQRNKGNFPGRFSGRQFSNSRSEMNVSTLELGDSALYLCASSQGAGYNSPLHFGNGTRLTVT.

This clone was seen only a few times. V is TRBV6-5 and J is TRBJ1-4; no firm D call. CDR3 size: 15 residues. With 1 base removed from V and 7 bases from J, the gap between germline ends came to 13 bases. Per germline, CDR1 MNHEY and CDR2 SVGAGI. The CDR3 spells CASSYFREATEKLFF. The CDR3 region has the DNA TGTGCCAGCAGTTACTTTCGGGAGGCTACTGAAAAACTGTTTTTT.

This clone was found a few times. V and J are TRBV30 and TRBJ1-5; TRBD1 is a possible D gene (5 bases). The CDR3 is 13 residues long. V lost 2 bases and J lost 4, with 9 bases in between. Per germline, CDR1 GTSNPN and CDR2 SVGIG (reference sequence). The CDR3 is CAWSPRANQPQHF. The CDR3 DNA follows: TGTGCCTGGAGTCCCAGGGCGAATCAGCCCCAGCATTTT.

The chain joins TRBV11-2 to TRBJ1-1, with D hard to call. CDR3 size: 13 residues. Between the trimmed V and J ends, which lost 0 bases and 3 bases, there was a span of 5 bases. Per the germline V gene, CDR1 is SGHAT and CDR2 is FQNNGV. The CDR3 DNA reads TGTGCCAGCAGCTTAGAGGCTTACACTGAAGCTTTCTTT. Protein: CASSLEAYTEAFF.

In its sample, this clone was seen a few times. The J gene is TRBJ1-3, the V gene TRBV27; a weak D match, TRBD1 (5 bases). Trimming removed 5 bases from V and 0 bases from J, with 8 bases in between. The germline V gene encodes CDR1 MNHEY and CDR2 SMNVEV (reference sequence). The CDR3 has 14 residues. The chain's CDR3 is CASSGGSSGNTIYF. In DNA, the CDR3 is TGTGCCAGCAGTGGGGGGAGCTCTGGAAACACCATATATTTT.

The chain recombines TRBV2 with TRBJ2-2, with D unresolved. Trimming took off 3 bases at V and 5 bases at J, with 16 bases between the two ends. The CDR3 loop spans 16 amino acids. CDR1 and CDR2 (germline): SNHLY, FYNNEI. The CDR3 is CASSESPPGPTGELFF. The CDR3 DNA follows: TGTGCCAGCAGTGAGTCGCCCCCTGGGCCGACCGGGGAGCTGTTTTTT.

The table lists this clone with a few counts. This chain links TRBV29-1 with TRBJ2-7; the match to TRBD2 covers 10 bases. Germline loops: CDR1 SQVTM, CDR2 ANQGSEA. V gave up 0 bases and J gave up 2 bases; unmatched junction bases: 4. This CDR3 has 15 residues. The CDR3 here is CSVEEPLAGAYEQYF. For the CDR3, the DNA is TGCAGCGTTGAAGAGCCGCTAGCGGGGGCCTACGAGCAGTACTTC.

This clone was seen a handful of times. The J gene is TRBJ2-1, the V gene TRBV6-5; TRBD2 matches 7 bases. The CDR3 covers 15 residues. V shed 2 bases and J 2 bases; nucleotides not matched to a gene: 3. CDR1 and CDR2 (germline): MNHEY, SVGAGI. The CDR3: CASSYERGAYNEQFF. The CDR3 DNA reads TGTGCCAGCAGTTACGAGCGGGGAGCCTACAATGAGCAGTTCTTC.